This record covers a single TCR beta chain. The antigen is not known. This CDR3 has 15 amino acids. Germline V gene sequence: CDR1 MNHEY, CDR2 SVGEGT. V gave up 6 bases and J gave up 4 bases; unmatched junction bases: 11. These data come from a study of molecular identifiers for immune sequencing clone quantification. For the study at large: In the replicates, RNA derived from about 19,000 or 110,000 naive CD8 cells was divided into five parts, and four were sequenced.

Notes on the study in general: Clones exceeding 20 RNA copies carried over 99% of effector molecules but under 1% of naive-cell molecules.

Previously reported methods and listed TCR primers produced the bulk TCR libraries. TCRdb called the PCR reads again in MiXCR, with one record for every CDR3 protein. The table records more than 550,000 distinct CDR3 sequences, roughly 27% of them present only once. J is TRBJ2-7 and V is TRBV6-2 or TRBV6-3; TRBD1 matches 8 bases. The source material was naive CD8+ T cells from blood, with Jurkat cell RNA spiked in. The subset: FACS-sorted CD8+CD4-CCR7+CD45RA+ naive T cells. This sequence originates from a human donor in good health. Some libraries in this study had Jurkat cell RNA spiked in. Here the CDR3 reads CASSSAVQGAYEQYF. The CDR3, as DNA: TGTGCCAGCAGCTCCGCCGTCCAGGGGGCGTACGAGCAGTACTTC.